This entry concerns a single T cell receptor beta chain. Antigen unknown. The repertoire was sequenced with immunoSEQ multiplex PCR; TCRdb's copy has only in-frame clones and lacks some. The sample lists roughly 2.2 million clones, 80% to 95% occurring once. V was trimmed by 0 bases and J by 3 bases, leaving 20 bases between them. The CDR3 runs 17 residues. Germline values: CDR1 GTSNPN, CDR2 SVGIG (reference sequence). This sample was included in a study of shared clonotypes between healthy human individuals. Study-level findings and limits: Clonotypes which were not shared had lower generation probabilities than clonotypes that all four donors shared.

Input material: naive CD4+ T cells from PBMCs. The subset: CD45RA+ positively selected. This rearrangement joins TRBV30 to TRBJ1-1; D gene unclear. The clonotype originates from a man aged 18 to 29 in good health. Some clones in this sample may be carry-over from other donors' samples. CDR3 sequence: CAWSVKGGVITHTEAFF. For the CDR3, the DNA is TGTGCCTGGAGTGTAAAGGGAGGAGTCATTACCCACACTGAAGCTTTCTTT.